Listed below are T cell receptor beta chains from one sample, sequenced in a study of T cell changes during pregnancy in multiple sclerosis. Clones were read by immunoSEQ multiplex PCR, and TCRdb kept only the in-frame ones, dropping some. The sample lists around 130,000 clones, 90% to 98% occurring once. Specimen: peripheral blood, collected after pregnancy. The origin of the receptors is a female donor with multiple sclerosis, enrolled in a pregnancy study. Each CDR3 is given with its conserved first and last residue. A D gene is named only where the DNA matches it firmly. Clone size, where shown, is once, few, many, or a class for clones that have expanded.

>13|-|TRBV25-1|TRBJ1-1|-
CASTLGGNTEAFF
TGTGCCAGCACCTTAGGGGGTAACACTGAAGCTTTCTTT
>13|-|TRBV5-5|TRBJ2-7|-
CASSLGRTYEQYF
TGTGCCAGCAGCTTGGGCAGGACCTACGAGCAGTACTTC
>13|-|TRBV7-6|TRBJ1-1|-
CASSRGQNTEAFF
TGTGCCAGCAGCCGAGGACAGAACACTGAAGCTTTCTTT
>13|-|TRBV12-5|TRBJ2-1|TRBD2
CASAVAGGPEQFF
TGTGCTAGTGCAGTAGCGGGAGGGCCGGAGCAGTTCTTC
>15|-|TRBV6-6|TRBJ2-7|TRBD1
CASSARTGPSYEQYF
TGTGCCAGCAGTGCACGGACAGGGCCCTCCTACGAGCAGTACTTC
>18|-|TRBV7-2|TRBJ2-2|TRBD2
CASSAQKGLAGLSRELFF
TGTGCCAGCAGCGCCCAGAAGGGACTAGCGGGATTATCGAGGGAGCTGTTTTTT
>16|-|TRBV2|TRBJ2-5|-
CASTKWRKQSQETQYF
TGTGCCAGCACGAAGTGGCGGAAACAATCCCAAGAGACCCAGTACTTC
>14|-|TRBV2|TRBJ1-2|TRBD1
CASTVDRAWFGYTF
TGTGCCAGCACGGTTGACAGGGCCTGGTTCGGCTACACCTTC
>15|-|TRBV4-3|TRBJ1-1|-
CASSQDDSLNTEAFF
TGCGCCAGCAGCCAGGATGACAGCCTGAACACTGAAGCTTTCTTT
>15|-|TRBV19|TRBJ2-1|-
CASSAGDFAYNEQFF
TGTGCCAGTAGCGCCGGGGACTTCGCGTACAATGAGCAGTTCTTC
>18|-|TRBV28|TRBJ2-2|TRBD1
CASSSYRGPDSNTGELFF
TGTGCCAGCAGTTCCTACAGGGGGCCTGACAGTAACACCGGGGAGCTGTTTTTT
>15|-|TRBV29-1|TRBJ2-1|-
CSVGRRVGYLNEQFF
TGCAGCGTTGGGCGGCGGGTGGGCTACCTCAATGAGCAGTTCTTC
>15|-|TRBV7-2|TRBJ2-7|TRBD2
CASSLASGSIYEQYF
TGTGCCAGCAGCTTGGCTAGCGGGAGCATCTACGAGCAGTACTTC
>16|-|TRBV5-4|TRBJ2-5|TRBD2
CASSLASGRALETQYF
TGTGCCAGCAGCTTGGCTAGCGGGAGGGCCTTAGAGACCCAGTACTTC
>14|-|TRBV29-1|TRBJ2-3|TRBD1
CSGRDRGATDTQYF
TGCAGCGGCCGGGACAGGGGGGCTACAGATACGCAGTATTTT
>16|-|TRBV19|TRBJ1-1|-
CASTPQGRGMHTEAFF
TGTGCCAGTACCCCTCAGGGGAGAGGAATGCACACTGAAGCTTTCTTT
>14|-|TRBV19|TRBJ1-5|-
CASSIRGNNQPQHF
TGTGCCAGTAGTATCCGGGGGAACAATCAGCCCCAGCATTTT
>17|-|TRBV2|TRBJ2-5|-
CASSENHGGWGVKTQYF
TGTGCCAGCAGTGAAAATCACGGGGGTTGGGGGGTGAAGACCCAGTACTTC
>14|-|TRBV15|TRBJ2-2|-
CATSRDPYTGELFF
TGTGCCACCAGCAGAGACCCGTACACCGGGGAGCTGTTTTTT
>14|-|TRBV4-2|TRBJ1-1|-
CASSLRPGDTEAFF
TGTGCCAGCAGCTTACGCCCAGGGGACACTGAAGCTTTCTTT
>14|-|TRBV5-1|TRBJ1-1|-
CASSFNSMNTEAFF
TGCGCCAGCAGCTTTAACTCCATGAACACTGAAGCTTTCTTT
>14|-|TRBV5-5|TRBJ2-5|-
CASSNGGLQETQYF
TGTGCCAGCAGCAACGGGGGGCTCCAAGAGACCCAGTACTTC
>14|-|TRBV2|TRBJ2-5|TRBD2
CASYRTSTSETQYF
TGTGCCAGCTACAGGACTAGCACTTCGGAGACCCAGTACTTC
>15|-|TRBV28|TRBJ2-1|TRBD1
CASGTQGVLVNEQFF
TGTGCCAGCGGGACACAGGGGGTTTTGGTCAATGAGCAGTTCTTC
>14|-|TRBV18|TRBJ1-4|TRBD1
CASSPSLGQEKLFF
TGTGCCAGCTCACCATCTCTGGGACAGGAAAAACTGTTTTTT
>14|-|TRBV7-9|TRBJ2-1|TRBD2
CASSRGSSYNEQFF
TGTGCCAGCAGCCGCGGGAGTTCCTACAATGAGCAGTTCTTC
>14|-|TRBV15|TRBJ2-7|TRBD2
CATSRVDSGYEQYF
TGTGCCACCAGCAGAGTCGATAGCGGGTACGAGCAGTACTTC
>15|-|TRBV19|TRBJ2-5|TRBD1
CASSEGTGSRETQYF
TGTGCCAGTAGCGAAGGGACAGGGTCGCGAGAGACCCAGTACTTC
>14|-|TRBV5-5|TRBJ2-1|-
CASSFSTGYNEQFF
TGTGCCAGCAGCTTTTCGACTGGCTACAATGAGCAGTTCTTC
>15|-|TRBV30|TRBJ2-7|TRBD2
CAWMTSGASPYEQYF
TGTGCCTGGATGACTAGCGGAGCCTCCCCCTACGAGCAGTACTTC
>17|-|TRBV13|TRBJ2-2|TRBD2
CASSSNPGLANTGELFF
TGTGCCAGCAGCTCGAACCCGGGACTAGCGAACACCGGGGAGCTGTTTTTT
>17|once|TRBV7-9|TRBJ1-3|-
CASSPPRSQPSGNTIYF
TGTGCCAGCAGCCCACCCAGGTCCCAGCCGTCTGGAAACACCATATATTTT
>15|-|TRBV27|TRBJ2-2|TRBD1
CASSGPGGYGGELFF
TGTGCCAGCAGTGGCCCAGGGGGCTATGGCGGGGAGCTGTTTTTT
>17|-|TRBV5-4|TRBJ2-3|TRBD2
CASSLVQGGRETDTQYF
TGTGCCAGCAGCTTGGTCCAGGGCGGGAGGGAGACAGATACGCAGTATTTT
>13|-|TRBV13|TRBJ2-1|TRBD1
CASSLGRTGQQFF
TGTGCCAGCAGCTTAGGCAGGACAGGACAGCAGTTCTTC
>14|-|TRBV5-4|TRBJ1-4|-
CASSLEGRGEKLFF
TGTGCCAGCAGCTTGGAGGGCAGGGGAGAAAAACTGTTTTTT
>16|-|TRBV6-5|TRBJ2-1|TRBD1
CASSYGTGGTYNEQFF
TGTGCCAGCAGTTACGGGACAGGGGGGACCTACAATGAGCAGTTCTTC
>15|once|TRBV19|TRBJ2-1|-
CASSIYPSSYNEQFF
TGTGCCAGTAGTATCTATCCTAGCTCCTACAATGAGCAGTTCTTC
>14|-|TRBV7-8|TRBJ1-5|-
CASSHGDLYQPQHF
TGTGCCAGCAGCCACGGAGACCTCTATCAGCCCCAGCATTTT
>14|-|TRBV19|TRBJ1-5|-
CASSADGPGQPQHF
TGTGCCAGTAGTGCTGACGGGCCGGGACAGCCCCAGCATTTT
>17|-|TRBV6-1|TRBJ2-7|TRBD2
CASSEEVLAGVRREQYF
TGTGCCAGCAGTGAAGAAGTACTAGCGGGTGTGCGTCGGGAGCAGTACTTC
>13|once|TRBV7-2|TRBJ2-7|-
CASSSQRVYEQYF
TGTGCCAGCAGCTCTCAGCGGGTCTACGAGCAGTACTTC
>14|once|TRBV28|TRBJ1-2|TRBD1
CASSPRDRDYGYTF
TGTGCCAGCAGTCCCCGGGACAGGGATTACGGCTACACCTTC
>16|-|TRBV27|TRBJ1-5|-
CASSKGGGLVNQPQHF
TGTGCCAGCTCAAAAGGCGGGGGGTTGGTCAATCAGCCCCAGCATTTT
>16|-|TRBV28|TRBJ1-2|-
CASRPPGREQYYGYTF
TGTGCCAGCAGACCCCCGGGAAGGGAACAATACTATGGCTACACCTTC
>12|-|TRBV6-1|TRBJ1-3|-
CAVRDSGNTIYF
TGTGCCGTCCGGGACTCTGGAAACACCATATATTTT
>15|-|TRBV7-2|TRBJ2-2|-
CASSLEQANTGELFF
TGTGCCAGCAGCTTAGAACAGGCGAACACCGGGGAGCTGTTTTTT
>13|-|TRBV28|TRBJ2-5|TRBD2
CASRRGAVETQYF
TGTGCCAGCAGGCGGGGGGCAGTGGAGACCCAGTACTTC
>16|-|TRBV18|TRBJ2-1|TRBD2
CASSPIPSGGYNEQFF
TGTGCCAGCTCACCAATACCTAGCGGAGGGTACAATGAGCAGTTCTTC
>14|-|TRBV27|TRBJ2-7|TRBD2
CASSLSGTNYEQYF
TGTGCCAGCAGTTTATCGGGGACTAACTACGAGCAGTACTTC
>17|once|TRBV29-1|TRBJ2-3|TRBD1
CSVEGTAQGALSETQYF
TGCAGCGTTGAGGGCACAGCTCAGGGGGCCCTTTCCGAAACGCAGTATTTT
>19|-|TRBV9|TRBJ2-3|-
CASSLIGGRGERSTDTQYF
TGTGCCAGCAGCCTAATAGGAGGGAGAGGGGAAAGAAGCACAGATACGCAGTATTTT
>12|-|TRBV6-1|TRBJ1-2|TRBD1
CASRTGEYGYTF
TGTGCCAGCAGGACAGGGGAATATGGCTACACCTTC